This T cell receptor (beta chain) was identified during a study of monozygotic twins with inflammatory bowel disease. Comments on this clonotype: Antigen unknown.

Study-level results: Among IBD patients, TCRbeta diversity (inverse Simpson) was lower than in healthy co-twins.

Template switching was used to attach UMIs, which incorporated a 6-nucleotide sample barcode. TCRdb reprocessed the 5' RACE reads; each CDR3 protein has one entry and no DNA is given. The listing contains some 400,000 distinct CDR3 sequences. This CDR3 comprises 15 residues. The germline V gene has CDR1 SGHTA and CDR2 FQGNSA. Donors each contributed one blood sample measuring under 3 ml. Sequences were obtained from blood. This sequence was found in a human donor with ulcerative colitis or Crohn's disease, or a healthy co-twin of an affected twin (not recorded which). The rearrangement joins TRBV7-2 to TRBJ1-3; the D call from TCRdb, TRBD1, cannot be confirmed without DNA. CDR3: CASSLFFPGGDTIYF.